This TCR beta chain is from a study of blood T cell repertoires in COVID-19. The J segment lost 3 bases and the V segment lost 5 bases, leaving 8 bases of the junction unmatched. Germline V gene data show CDR1 as MNHEY and CDR2 as SVGEGT. CDR3 size: 15 residues. Clones were read by immunoSEQ multiplex PCR, and TCRdb kept only the in-frame ones, dropping some. The table shows some 180,000 clones, with 87% occurring only once. The specimen sequenced was peripheral blood. This chain joins TRBV6-2 or TRBV6-3 and TRBJ2-3, with 7 bases matching TRBD2. This receptor was obtained from a man aged 55 to 70 with active or convalescent COVID-19. For the CDR3, the DNA is TGTGCCAGCAGTAACCCGGGGGGAGGTACAGATACGCAGTATTTT. It specifies CASSNPGGGTDTQYF.